The 20 T cell receptor beta chains in this list originate from one sample, sequenced in a study of blood T cell repertoires in COVID-19. Here immunoSEQ multiplex PCR was the method, and the copy in TCRdb shows in-frame clones only, minus some. This table holds roughly 130,000 clones, approximately 87% found once. The specimen was peripheral blood. All receptors derive from an older woman with acute or convalescent COVID-19.

This chain joins TRBV28 and TRBJ2-2, with D possibly matching TRBD1 (5 bases). This CDR3 spans 15 amino acids. Deletions cut 2 bases from V and 3 bases from J, with 10 bases between. Germline V lookup: CDR1 MDHEN, CDR2 SYDVKM. CDR3 loop: CASSLPGMDTGELFF. For the CDR3, the DNA is TGTGCCAGCAGTTTACCAGGGATGGACACCGGGGAGCTGTTTTTT.

This sequence joins TRBV19 and TRBJ2-7; 7 positions agree with TRBD2. V gave up 8 bases and J gave up 1 base; unmatched junction bases: 2. Germline V gives CDR1 LNHDA, CDR2 SQIVND (reference sequence). This CDR3 region has 12 residues. Written as DNA, the CDR3 is TGTGCCAGTGGGGGAGGGTCCTACGAGCAGTACTTC. This sequence encodes CASGGGSYEQYF.

The V and J genes are TRBV12-3 or TRBV12-4 and TRBJ2-1, with 8 positions matching TRBD2. Germline trimming cut 6 bases from V and 10 bases from J; bases unmatched to any gene: 5. CDR3 length equals 12 residues. In DNA form, the CDR3 reads TGTGCCAGCAGCCGGACTAGCAAGGAGCAGTTCTTC. Its translation: CASSRTSKEQFF.

This sequence joins TRBV6-5 and TRBJ2-3, with 10 bases lining up with TRBD2. V dropped 6 bases and J dropped 6; count of bases not matched to a gene: 6. Germline-derived CDR1 and CDR2 are MNHEY and SVGAGI. The CDR3 totals 14 residues. The chain's CDR3 is CASSIGLAADTQYF. The CDR3 nucleotides read TGTGCCAGCAGCATCGGACTAGCGGCGGATACGCAGTATTTT.

CDR3 sequence (DNA): TGTGCCAGCACTAGGAGGCCACTGGGGAACACTGAAGCTTTCTTT. Amino acids: CASTRRPLGNTEAFF. V gene TRBV6-6 combines with J gene TRBJ1-1, with D uncertain. The CDR3 covers 15 residues. V lost 7 bases, J lost 1 base, and 16 bases lay in between. Per germline, CDR1 MNHNY and CDR2 SVGAGI (reference sequence).

The rearrangement uses TRBV3-1 (or the pseudogene TRBV3-2) and TRBJ1-6, with D possibly TRBD1 on 5 matching bases. The CDR3 has 15 residues. Germline CDR1 and CDR2: LGHDT and YNNKEL (reference sequence). V was clipped by 1 base and J by 7 bases, with 11 bases between them. The CDR3 sequence: CASSQVPGQNSPLHF. For the CDR3, the DNA is TGTGCCAGCAGCCAAGTACCAGGGCAAAATTCACCCCTCCACTTT.

This clone was detected once. The chain couples TRBV28 to TRBJ2-3; tentative D call: TRBD2 (6 bases). From germline, CDR1 is MDHEN and CDR2 SYDVKM. The CDR3 runs to 14 residues. V dropped 8 bases and J dropped 1 base, with 13 bases sitting between them. The CDR3 spells CASGEARGTDTQYF. CDR3 nucleotide sequence: TGTGCCAGCGGGGAGGCTCGGGGCACAGATACGCAGTATTTT.

This clone appeared once. The chain combines TRBV3-1 (or the pseudogene TRBV3-2) with TRBJ2-1; TRBD2 matches at 12 bases. Germline lookup yields CDR1 LGHDT and CDR2 YNNKEL (reference sequence). CDR3 length: 15 residues. V was clipped by 6 bases and J by 4 bases; unmatched bases: 4. CDR3 bases: TGTGCCAGCAGGCCTAGCGGGAGGGGGTACAATGAGCAGTTCTTC. It is translated as CASRPSGRGYNEQFF.

This chain links TRBV28 with TRBJ1-2; 7 bases are shared with TRBD1. The CDR3 covers 14 residues. Germline V gene data show CDR1 as MDHEN and CDR2 as SYDVKM. The ends lost 6 bases at V and 1 base at J; junction bases unmatched: 5. DNA for the CDR3: TGTGCCAGCAGAACTCCAGGGGGTAACTATGGCTACACCTTC. Protein product: CASRTPGGNYGYTF.

This clone was seen only once. The chain recombines TRBV27 with TRBJ1-5, with D maybe TRBD1 (5 bases). The CDR3 runs 15 residues. V was shortened by 0 bases and J by 5 bases, with 11 bases between the two germline ends. Germline CDR1 and CDR2: MNHEY and SMNVEV (reference sequence). The CDR3 region is CASSLSRQHYQPQHF. CDR3 nucleotides: TGTGCCAGCAGTTTATCGAGACAGCACTATCAGCCCCAGCATTTT.

This rearrangement joins TRBV27 to TRBJ2-3, with TRBD2 matching over 10 bases. Germline CDR1 reads MNHEY; CDR2 reads SMNVEV (reference sequence). Germline trimming cut 5 bases from V and 1 base from J; bases unmatched to any gene: 3. The CDR3 spans 15 residues. CDR3: CASSTLAGGTDTQYF. The CDR3 bases are TGTGCCAGCAGTACTCTAGCGGGAGGCACAGATACGCAGTATTTT.

This chain uses TRBV28 with TRBJ1-3; 10 bases are shared with TRBD1. Germline CDR1 MDHEN, CDR2 SYDVKM. CDR3 size: 15 residues. V dropped 4 bases and J dropped 4; count of bases not matched to a gene: 4. In DNA, the CDR3 is TGTGCCAGCAGTTCTCCGGGACAGGGGGGAAACACCATATATTTT. This sequence encodes CASSSPGQGGNTIYF.

This clone was seen a few times. The genes are TRBV7-9 and TRBJ2-1, with 7 bases fitting TRBD1. Germline V gene lookup returns CDR1 SEHNR and CDR2 FQNEAQ (reference sequence). CDR3 length equals 14 residues. Trimming took 6 bases from V and 5 from J; bases not matched to a gene: 7. The CDR3, as DNA: TGTGCCAGCAGGAAAGGACAGGTGGACAATGAGCAGTTCTTC. This codes for CASRKGQVDNEQFF.

The chain links TRBV4-2 to TRBJ1-2; 7 bases align to TRBD1. V lost 0 bases to trimming and J lost 4 bases; unmatched junction nucleotides: 8. Per the germline V gene, CDR1 is LGHNA and CDR2 is YNFKEQ. The CDR3 extends over 16 amino acids. This chain's CDR3 is CASSQESTKGAYGYTF. CDR3 bases: TGTGCCAGCAGCCAAGAAAGCACTAAGGGGGCCTATGGCTACACCTTC.

The chain has TRBV6-2 or TRBV6-3 and TRBJ2-5; no definite D call. This CDR3 is built from 14 residues. Per germline, CDR1 MNHEY and CDR2 SVGEGT. Between the trimmed V and J ends, which lost 5 bases and 6 bases, there was a span of 16 bases. The CDR3 is CASSPTGPRKTQYF. The DNA of the CDR3 is TGTGCCAGCAGTCCCACGGGTCCAAGAAAGACCCAGTACTTC.

The chain carries TRBV24-1 and TRBJ2-5; 9 nucleotides match TRBD2. V lost 6 bases, J lost 7 bases, and 11 bases stayed unmatched. Germline values: CDR1 KGHDR, CDR2 SFDVKD. CDR3 length: 15 residues. CDR3 sequence (DNA): TGTGCCACCAGTCCAGGGGCTAGCGGGGAGGGGACCCAGTACTTC. Translation: CATSPGASGEGTQYF.

The V and J genes are TRBV2 and TRBJ2-2; 9 positions match TRBD2. This CDR3 has 15 amino acids. Germline CDR1 reads SNHLY; CDR2 reads FYNNEI. V lost 8 bases, J lost 3 bases, and 7 bases stayed unmatched. This CDR3 is CASSRLAADTGELFF. CDR3 DNA sequence: TGTGCCAGCTCAAGACTAGCGGCCGACACCGGGGAGCTGTTTTTT.

This clone was seen only a few times. The CDR3 DNA reads TGTGCCAGCAGCATCACAGGGGGCGAAAAACTGTTTTTT. It translates to CASSITGGEKLFF. The gene calls are TRBV7-2 and TRBJ1-4; 9 bases line up with TRBD1. Germline CDR1 is SGHTA and CDR2 is FQGNSA. The CDR3 sequence is 13 residues long. The V gene end was trimmed by 5 bases and the J gene end by 8 bases; junction bases not matched to a gene: 3. Supplemented by reference TRBV7-2 and TRBJ1-4, the full variable domain reads GAGVSQSPSNKVTEKGKDVELRCDPISGHTALYWYRQSLGQGLEFLIYFQGNSAPDKSGLPSDRFSAERTGGSVSTLTIQRTQQEDSAVYLCASSITGGEKLFFGSGTQLSVL.

This clone was seen only once. The CDR3 protein is CASSFGQGGSTEQYF. The CDR3 DNA reads TGCGCCAGCAGCTTTGGACAGGGGGGTAGTACCGAGCAGTACTTC. This chain joins TRBV5-1 and TRBJ2-7, with 10 bases matching TRBD1. J was trimmed by 6 bases and V by 2 bases; bases with no gene match: 8. Germline V gives CDR1 SGHRS, CDR2 YFSETQ. The CDR3 is made up of 15 amino acids.

The chain employs TRBV6-5 and TRBJ2-2, with TRBD1 as a possible D gene (6 bases). The CDR3 spans 15 residues. CDR1 and CDR2 from the germline V gene are MNHEY and SVGAGI. V gave up 2 bases and J gave up 1 base, with 8 bases separating them. CDR3 coding DNA: TGTGCCAGCAGTTACCAGGGACAGAACACCGGGGAGCTGTTTTTT. Translation gives CASSYQGQNTGELFF.